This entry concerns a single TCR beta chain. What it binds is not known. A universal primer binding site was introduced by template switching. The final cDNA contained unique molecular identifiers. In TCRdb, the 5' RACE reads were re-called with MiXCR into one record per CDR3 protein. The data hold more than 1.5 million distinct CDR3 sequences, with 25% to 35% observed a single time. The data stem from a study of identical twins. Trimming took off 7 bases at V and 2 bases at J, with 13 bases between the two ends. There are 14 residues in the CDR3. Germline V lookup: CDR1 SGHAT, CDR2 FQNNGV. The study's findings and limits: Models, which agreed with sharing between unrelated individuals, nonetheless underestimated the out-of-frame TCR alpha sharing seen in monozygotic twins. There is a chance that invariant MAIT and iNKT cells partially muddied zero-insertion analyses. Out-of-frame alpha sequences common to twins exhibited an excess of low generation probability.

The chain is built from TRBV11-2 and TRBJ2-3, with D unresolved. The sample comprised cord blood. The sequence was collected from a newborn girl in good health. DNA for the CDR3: TGTGCCAGCAATTACTTCGGTGACACAGATACGCAGTATTTT. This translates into CASNYFGDTDTQYF. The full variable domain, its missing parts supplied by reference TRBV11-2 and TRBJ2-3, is EAGVAQSPRYKIIEKRQSVAFWCNPISGHATLYWYQQILGQGPKLLIQFQNNGVVDDSQLPKDRFSAERLKGVDSTLKIQPAKLEDSAVYLCASNYFGDTDTQYFGPGTRLTVL.